This T cell receptor (beta chain) derives from a study of T cell responses to AZD1222 COVID-19 vaccine. V was cut by 2 bases and J by 6 bases, with 8 bases left in between. The CDR3 is made up of 12 amino acids. The germline CDR1 and CDR2 sequences are MDHEN and SYDVKM. TCRdb keeps only in-frame clones here, not all; method: immunoSEQ multiplex PCR. This table has fewer than 200,000 clones, 80% to 90% appearing once. The source material was peripheral blood, sampled 28 days after the second dose of the MenACWY control vaccine. The V call is TRBV28, the J call TRBJ2-7; TRBD2 is a possible D gene (5 bases). This TCR was recovered from an adult who received the MenACWY meningococcal vaccine as a control. As DNA, the CDR3 is TGTGCCAGCAGTTTAATAGGGAGCGAGCAGTACTTC. This translates into CASSLIGSEQYF.